The 9 T cell receptor beta chains reported below all come from one sample, sequenced in a study of T cell responses to AZD1222 COVID-19 vaccine. Libraries were prepared by immunoSEQ multiplex PCR; TCRdb keeps only in-frame clonotypes and omits some of them. The sample holds tens of thousands of clones, approximately 86% seen once. The source was peripheral blood, collected 28 days after the second AZD1222 dose. The origin of the receptors is an adult who received the AZD1222 COVID-19 vaccine.

The V and J genes are TRBV28 and TRBJ2-1, with D possibly matching TRBD2 (6 bases). Deletions cut 3 bases from V and 3 bases from J, with 15 bases between. Looked up from germline, CDR1 is MDHEN and CDR2 is SYDVKM. This CDR3 comprises 16 residues. In DNA form, the CDR3 reads TGTGCCAGCAGTTTGGGTGGGGCTAGCGTCTACAATGAGCAGTTCTTC. This codes for CASSLGGASVYNEQFF.

The V and J genes are TRBV4-1 and TRBJ2-1, with TRBD2 matching over 7 bases. CDR3 length: 17 residues. Germline V CDR1 and CDR2: MGHRA, YSYEKL. V shed 4 bases and J 1 base; nucleotides not matched to a gene: 10. CDR3 region: CASSRPTSVGSYNEQFF. CDR3 DNA: TGCGCCAGCAGCCGTCCTACTAGCGTCGGTTCCTACAATGAGCAGTTCTTC.

V is TRBV11-1 and J is TRBJ1-6, with a possible D match to TRBD1 (6 bases). The germline V and J ends were trimmed by 5 bases and 10 bases, with 15 bases remaining between them. Germline V CDR1 and CDR2: SGHAT, FQDESV (reference sequence). This CDR3 is 14 amino acids long. The CDR3 DNA follows: TGTGCCAGCAGCCTCGTTTCCAGGGGCTCACCCCTCCACTTT. Amino acid sequence: CASSLVSRGSPLHF. The full variable domain, its missing parts supplied by reference TRBV11-1 and TRBJ1-6, is EAEVAQSPRYKITEKSQAVAFWCDPISGHATLYWYRQILGQGPELLVQFQDESVVDDSQLPKDRFSAERLKGVDSTLKIQPAELGDSAMYLCASSLVSRGSPLHFGNGTRLTVT.

This clone was counted a single time. The chain links TRBV6-2 or TRBV6-3 to TRBJ2-7; the D gene is possibly TRBD2 (7 bases). CDR1 is MNHEY, CDR2 SVGEGT, per germline. The CDR3 contains 16 residues. V shed 7 bases and J shed 3 bases, with 22 bases lying between them. For the CDR3, the DNA is TGTGCCAGCACCCCACTCCAGGGGAGGGGAGACTACGAGCAGTACTTC. As protein: CASTPLQGRGDYEQYF.

This clone was seen a handful of times. One end of the junction is discordant with germline, which a read error may explain. The gene calls are TRBV7-7 and TRBJ1-5, with no clear D. Germline lookup yields CDR1 SSHAT and CDR2 FNYEAQ (reference sequence). The CDR3 totals 16 residues. The DNA of the CDR3 is TGTGCTAGCAGCCCGTACAAGACTTCCCCGCATCAGCCCCAGCATTTT. Translation: CASSPYKTSPHQPQHF.

The chain uses TRBV3-1 (or the pseudogene TRBV3-2) and TRBJ2-3; the match to TRBD2 covers 10 bases. The germline V gene has CDR1 LGHDT and CDR2 YNNKEL (reference sequence). This CDR3 contains 16 residues. With V trimmed by 0 bases and J by 8 bases, 8 bases remained unmatched. CDR3 region: CASSQDSSGGKSTQYF. CDR3 DNA sequence: TGTGCCAGCAGCCAAGATAGTAGCGGGGGGAAGTCTACGCAGTATTTT.

This sequence joins TRBV19 and TRBJ1-5; D is perhaps TRBD1 (6 bases). The V end lost 5 bases, the J end lost 0 bases, and 23 bases lay between the germline ends. The length of the CDR3 is 19 residues. Germline lookup yields CDR1 LNHDA and CDR2 SQIVND (reference sequence). The CDR3: CASSPATVLQGYSNQPQHF. CDR3 coding DNA: TGTGCCAGTAGTCCCGCGACCGTATTACAGGGTTATAGCAATCAGCCCCAGCATTTT.

The chain is built from TRBV29-1 and TRBJ2-6; D ambiguous. Trimming took 1 base from V and 0 from J, leaving 7 bases between them. The CDR3 sequence is 15 residues long. Germline V lookup: CDR1 SQVTM, CDR2 ANQGSEA. As DNA, the CDR3 is TGCAGCGTTGAAGTGGGAAGCTCTGGGGCCAACGTCCTGACTTTC. Translation: CSVEVGSSGANVLTF.

The chain joins TRBV27 to TRBJ1-5; tentatively, D is TRBD1 (5 bases). V lost 4 bases and J lost 0, with 16 bases in between. The length of the CDR3 is 17 residues. Germline CDR1 MNHEY, CDR2 SMNVEV (reference sequence). The CDR3 nucleotides are TGTGCCAGCAGTTCCGAATTGGGGCTAAGTAGCAATCAGCCCCAGCATTTT. Translated: CASSSELGLSSNQPQHF.